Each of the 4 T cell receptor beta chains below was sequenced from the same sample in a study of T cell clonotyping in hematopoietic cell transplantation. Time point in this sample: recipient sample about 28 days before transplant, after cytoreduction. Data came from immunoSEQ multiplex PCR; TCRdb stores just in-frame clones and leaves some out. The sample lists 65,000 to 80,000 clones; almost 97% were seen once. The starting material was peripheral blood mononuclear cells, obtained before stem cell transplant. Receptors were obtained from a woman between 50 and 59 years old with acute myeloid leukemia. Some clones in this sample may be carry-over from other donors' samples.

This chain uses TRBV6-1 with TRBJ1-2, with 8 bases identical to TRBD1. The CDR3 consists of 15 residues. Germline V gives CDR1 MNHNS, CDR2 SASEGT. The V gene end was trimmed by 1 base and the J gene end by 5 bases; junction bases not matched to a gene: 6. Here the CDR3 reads CASSEVGTGKYGYTF. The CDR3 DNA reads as TGTGCCAGCAGTGAAGTTGGGACAGGAAAGTATGGCTACACCTTC.

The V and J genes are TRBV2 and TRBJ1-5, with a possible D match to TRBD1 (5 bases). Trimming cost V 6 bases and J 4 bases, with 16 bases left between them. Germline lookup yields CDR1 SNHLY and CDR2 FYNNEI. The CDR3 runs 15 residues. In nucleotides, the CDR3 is TGTGCCAGCAGCCTCGGGACGGGAAAAAATCAGCCCCAGCATTTT. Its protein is CASSLGTGKNQPQHF.

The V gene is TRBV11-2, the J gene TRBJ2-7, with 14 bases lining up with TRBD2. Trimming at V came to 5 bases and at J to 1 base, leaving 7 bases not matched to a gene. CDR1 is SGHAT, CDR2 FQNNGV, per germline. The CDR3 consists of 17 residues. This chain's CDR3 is CASSPGTSGGESYEQYF. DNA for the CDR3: TGTGCCAGCAGCCCCGGGACTAGCGGGGGAGAATCCTACGAGCAGTACTTC.

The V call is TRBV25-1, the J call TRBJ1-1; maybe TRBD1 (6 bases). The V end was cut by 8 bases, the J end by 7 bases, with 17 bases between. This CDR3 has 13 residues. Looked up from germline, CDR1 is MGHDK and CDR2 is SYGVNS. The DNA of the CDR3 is TGTGCCAGCCTCCCTGCGGGGGCCATTGAAGCTTTCTTT. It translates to CASLPAGAIEAFF.